This T cell receptor beta chain was documented in a study of CD8 T cells in Susac syndrome. Peripheral blood CD8+ and CD4+ T cells were profiled by TCR beta sequencing. FACS enriched CD8+ TEMRA cells, while bulk CD8+ and CD4+ were negatively isolated. Random hexamers were used to reverse transcribe the RNA input (roughly 0.5 to 1 ug). TCRdb re-derived calls from the immunoSEQ multiplex PCR reads in MiXCR, one entry per CDR3 protein. Of over 150,000 distinct CDR3 sequences listed, nearly 95% are singletons. The clonotype originates from a human donor with multiple sclerosis. The sequencing input was CD4+ T cells from PBMCs.

The DNA for the CDR3 is TGTGCCACCAGCAGAGTGAACAGGGATGAGCAGTTCTTC. Translated, it gives CATSRVNRDEQFF. The V and J genes are TRBV15 and TRBJ2-1; D perhaps matches TRBD1 (6 bases). The germline gives CDR1 LNHNV, CDR2 YYDKDF (reference sequence). This CDR3 has 13 residues. Trimming took 1 base from V and 8 from J, leaving 9 bases between them.